The sequence of this TCR beta chain was determined in a study of T cell clonality in common variable immunodeficiency. This clone has at least ten counts. Antigen: not known. The CDR3 goes on 3 residues after the read ends, and that part is filled in from the germline J gene. Donors gave about 5 to 9 ml heparinized peripheral whole blood. Germline-derived CDR1 and CDR2 are SEHNR and FQNEAQ (reference sequence). With V trimmed by 4 bases and J by 4 bases, 8 bases remained unmatched. The CDR3 is made up of 15 amino acids. Study-level points and caveats: CVID subjects showed higher TCRbeta clonality than healthy controls. Reportedly, TCR beta sequences from common variable immunodeficiency showed fewer deletions and N-nucleotide insertions. CVID patient heterogeneity limited repertoire-clinical complication correlations.

Data came from immunoSEQ multiplex PCR; TCRdb stores just in-frame clones and leaves some out. The sample was found to contain about 81,000 clones, and every one recurs. V is TRBV7-9 and J is TRBJ1-1; TRBD1 agrees at 8 bases. The TCR sequence derives from a person aged 18 to 75 in good health. What was sequenced was peripheral blood mononuclear cells. Incomplete CDR3 DNA: TGTGCCAGCAGCTCCGGGACAGGTTCCTTCACTGAA. Translated, it gives CASSSGTGSFTE. The whole CDR3 sequence reads CASSSGTGSFTEAFF.